This entry features one TCR beta chain sequence. Its recognized antigen is unknown. Base qualities are not recorded, but no much larger clone differs from it by a single base. The sample is drawn from a study of siplizumab effects on memory and regulatory T cells (dated by TCRdb to 2018 to 2020). The study in broad terms: The effect of the anti-CD2 antibody siplizumab on alloreactive T-cell subsets was examined in allogeneic mixed lymphocyte reactions constructed from human PBMCs.

Overall study results and their limits: Compared with memory T cells, unstimulated naive T cells appeared more diverse, and naive cells seemed to make a substantial contribution to the alloresponse. Among mappable alloreactive CD4+ clones, an average Treg-derived fraction of over 60% was observed with siplizumab, compared with roughly 27% in control reactions. The cumulative frequency of alloreactive sequences traceable to unstimulated CD4+ memory T cells was significantly reduced by siplizumab. Sequences below about 10^-5 frequency were poorly captured, so only a minor fraction of alloreactive clones could be mapped to unstimulated subsets. For roughly 75-97% of proliferating CD4+ or CD8+ clones, no naive or memory phenotype could be assigned. No functional confirmation was obtained for the suppressive function of proliferating Tregs from siplizumab cultures.

The trim is 2 bases for V and 2 bases for J, with a gap of 17 bases between the germline ends. The CDR3 covers 17 residues, taking in both the cysteine and the phenylalanine. Of the read, only the CDR3 DNA is kept; its 51 bases are in frame from base 1. TCRbeta CDR3 sequencing was performed on sorted unstimulated T cells and on proliferating T cells recovered from mixed lymphocyte reactions. Fresh whole blood from nine to ten HLA-typed healthy donors was used as the source from which PBMCs were isolated. Libraries were constructed by the immunoSEQ multiplex PCR assay. The deep sequencing platform assayed about 10^5 TCR templates per sample. Genomic DNA extracted from sorted T cells was used for TCRbeta CDR3 sequencing. In the authors' own workflow: Clonal analysis of TCRbeta CDR3 data was done in the R programming language. Alloreactive CD4+ and CD8+ clones were identified by comparing unstimulated samples to CFSE-low samples taken after the reaction. Alloreactive CD4+ clones were assigned to regulatory or non-regulatory origin by matching sequences to sorted unstimulated Treg and non-Treg repertoires. TCRdb took over this immuneACCESS table, retaining in-frame rearrangements with V and J assigned. Such tables are incomplete; in checked studies, under half of the missing clones stem from an unresolved V gene, and the remainder is unexplained. Clone size and V and J calls were adopted from that table, with D and trimming inferred from the DNA. Across this sample there are about 50,000 clones, with about 94% seen only once. About 15% of the sample comes from the top ten.

This sequence originates from a human donor in good health. The rearranged chain carries TRBV5-3 and TRBJ2-1; the D gene cannot be resolved beyond TRBD1 or TRBD2, each matching 5 bases. TRBV5-3 is given ORF status, its function remaining uncertain. Specimen: CD8+ T cells sorted from blood. Here is the DNA: TGTGCCAGAAGCTTTTCTAAGGGGACGGGTACCTACAATGAGCAGTTCTTC. Its protein reads: CARSFSKGTGTYNEQFF.